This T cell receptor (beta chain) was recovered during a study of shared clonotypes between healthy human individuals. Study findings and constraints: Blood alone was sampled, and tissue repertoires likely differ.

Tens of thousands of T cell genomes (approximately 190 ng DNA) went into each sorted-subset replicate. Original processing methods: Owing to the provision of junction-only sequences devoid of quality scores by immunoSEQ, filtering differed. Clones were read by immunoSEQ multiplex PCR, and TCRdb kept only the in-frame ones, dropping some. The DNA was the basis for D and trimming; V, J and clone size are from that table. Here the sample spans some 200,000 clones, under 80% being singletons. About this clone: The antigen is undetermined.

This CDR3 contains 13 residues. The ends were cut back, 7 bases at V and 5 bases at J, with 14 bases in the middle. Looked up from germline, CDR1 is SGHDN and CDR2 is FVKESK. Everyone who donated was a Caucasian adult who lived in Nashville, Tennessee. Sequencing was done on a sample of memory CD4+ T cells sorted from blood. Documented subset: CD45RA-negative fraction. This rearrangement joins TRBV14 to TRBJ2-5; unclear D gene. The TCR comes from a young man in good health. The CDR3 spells CASTPRVGETQYF. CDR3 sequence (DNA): TGTGCCAGCACCCCCCGCGTTGGGGAGACCCAGTACTTC.